The rows below give T cell receptor beta chains drawn from one sample of a study of control samples from healthy donors and cancer patients. The method was immunoSEQ multiplex PCR; TCRdb's version includes in-frame clones alone and lacks a portion of them. The sample consists of over 120,000 clones, just under 95% of them appearing once. The sequenced sample was PBMCs. These receptor sequences come from a man aged 55 to 70 with colorectal cancer. Both conserved end residues are part of each CDR3. A D gene is named only where the DNA matches it firmly. Some rows mark clone size as missing; the rest say once, few, many or name a class of expanded clone.

J gene: TRBJ2-7; V gene: TRBV4-1; clone size: once; D gene: TRBD2; CDR3 length: 17; CDR3 DNA: TGCGCCAGCAGCCAACAACTAGCGGGGTTTGCATCCTACGAGCAGTACTTC; CDR3 protein: CASSQQLAGFASYEQYF
J gene: TRBJ2-1; V gene: TRBV6-5; clone size: NA; D gene: TRBD2; CDR3 length: 14; CDR3 DNA: TGTGCCAGCAGTCCCGGGACTAGCGGGAATGAGCAGTTCTTC; CDR3 protein: CASSPGTSGNEQFF
J gene: TRBJ1-3; V gene: TRBV6-5; clone size: NA; D gene: NA; CDR3 length: 14; CDR3 DNA: TGTGCCAGCAGGGGTACAGGAAGAGGAAACACCATATATTTT; CDR3 protein: CASRGTGRGNTIYF
J gene: TRBJ2-1; V gene: TRBV29-1; clone size: NA; D gene: TRBD1; CDR3 length: 15; CDR3 DNA: TGCAGCGTTGGGACCGGGACAGGGGTCTGGGGTGAGCAGTTCTTC; CDR3 protein: CSVGTGTGVWGEQFF
J gene: TRBJ2-3; V gene: TRBV7-2; clone size: NA; D gene: NA; CDR3 length: 14; CDR3 DNA: TGTGCCAGCAGCCGCAGGGGAAGCACAGATACGCAGTATTTT; CDR3 protein: CASSRRGSTDTQYF
J gene: TRBJ1-6; V gene: TRBV30; clone size: NA; D gene: NA; CDR3 length: 13; CDR3 DNA: TGTGCCTTCTCGGGGCAGGGCGACTCACCCCTCCACTTT; CDR3 protein: CAFSGQGDSPLHF
J gene: TRBJ2-3; V gene: TRBV19; clone size: NA; D gene: TRBD1; CDR3 length: 15; CDR3 DNA: TGTGCCAGTAGTGTAGGGACAGTGAACACAGATACGCAGTATTTT; CDR3 protein: CASSVGTVNTDTQYF
J gene: TRBJ1-1; V gene: TRBV19; clone size: NA; D gene: NA; CDR3 length: 14; CDR3 DNA: TGTGCCAGTAGTATACCGGGACAGAACACTGAAGCTTTCTTT; CDR3 protein: CASSIPGQNTEAFF
J gene: TRBJ1-5; V gene: TRBV5-6; clone size: NA; D gene: NA; CDR3 length: 13; CDR3 DNA: TGTGCCAGCAGTAGACAGTTGGGTCAGCCCCAGCATTTT; CDR3 protein: CASSRQLGQPQHF
J gene: TRBJ1-5; V gene: TRBV3-1/TRBV3-2; clone size: NA; D gene: NA; CDR3 length: 14; CDR3 DNA: TGTGCCAGCAGCCCAGGGGTTAGCAATCAGCCCCAGCATTTT; CDR3 protein: CASSPGVSNQPQHF